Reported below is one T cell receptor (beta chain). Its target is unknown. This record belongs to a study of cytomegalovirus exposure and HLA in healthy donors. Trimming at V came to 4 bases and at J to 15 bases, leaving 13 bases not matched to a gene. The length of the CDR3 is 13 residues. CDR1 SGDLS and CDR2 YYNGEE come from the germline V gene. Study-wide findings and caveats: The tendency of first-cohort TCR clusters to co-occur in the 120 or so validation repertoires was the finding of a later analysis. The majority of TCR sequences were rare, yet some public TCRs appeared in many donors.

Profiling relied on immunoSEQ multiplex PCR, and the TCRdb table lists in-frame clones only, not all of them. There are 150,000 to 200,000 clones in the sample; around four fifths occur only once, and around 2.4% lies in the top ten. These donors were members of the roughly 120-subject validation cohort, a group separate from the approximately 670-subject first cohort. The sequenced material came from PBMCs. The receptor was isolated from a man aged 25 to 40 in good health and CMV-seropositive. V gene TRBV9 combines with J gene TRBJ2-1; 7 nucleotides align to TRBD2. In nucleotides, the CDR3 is TGTGCCAGCAGCCCCGGCGGGGGACCAGAAGTGTTCTTC. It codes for CASSPGGGPEVFF.